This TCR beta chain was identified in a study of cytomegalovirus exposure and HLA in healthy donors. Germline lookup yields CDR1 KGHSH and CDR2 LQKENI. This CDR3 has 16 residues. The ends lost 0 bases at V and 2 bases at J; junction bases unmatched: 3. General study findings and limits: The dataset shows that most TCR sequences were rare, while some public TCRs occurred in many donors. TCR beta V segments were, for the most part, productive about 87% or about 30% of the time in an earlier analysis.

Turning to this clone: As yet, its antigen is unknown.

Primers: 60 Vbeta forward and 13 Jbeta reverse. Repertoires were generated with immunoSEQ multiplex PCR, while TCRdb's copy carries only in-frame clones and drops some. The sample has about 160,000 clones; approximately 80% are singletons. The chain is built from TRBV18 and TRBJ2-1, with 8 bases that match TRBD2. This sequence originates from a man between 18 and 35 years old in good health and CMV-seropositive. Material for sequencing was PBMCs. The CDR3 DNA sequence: TGTGCCAGCTCACCACCCCTAGCGGGCACCTACAATGAGCAGTTCTTC. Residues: CASSPPLAGTYNEQFF.